The clone carrying this T cell receptor (beta chain) showed up just a few times. Per the authors' pipeline: Quantification of nucleated cells was approximated via reference gene primer amplification. The method was immunoSEQ multiplex PCR; TCRdb's version includes in-frame clones alone and lacks a portion of them. V, J and clone size reflect that table, while D and trimming were determined from the DNA. The data show more than 100,000 clones, with about 90% seen just once and about 3% held by the top ten. This record belongs to a study of blood T cell repertoires in COVID-19. The CDR3 is 15 amino acids. The J segment lost 10 bases and the V segment lost 3 bases, leaving 7 bases of the junction unmatched. In germline, CDR1 is MNHEY, CDR2 SMNVEV (reference sequence).

The source material was peripheral blood. The TCR originated in a human donor in a cohort sampled during active COVID-19. The rearrangement links TRBV27 to TRBJ2-1; 12 bases fit TRBD2. CDR3 DNA sequence: TGTGCCAGCAGTTTCGGTCTAGCGGGAGGGCGGGAGCAGTTCTTC. Its protein product is CASSFGLAGGREQFF.